This T cell receptor beta chain was profiled in a study of T cell changes during pregnancy in multiple sclerosis. Sequenced by immunoSEQ multiplex PCR; TCRdb stores in-frame clones only, minus some. The table includes fewer than 95,000 clones, over 80% detected once. The source is a female donor with multiple sclerosis, enrolled in a pregnancy study. The input for sequencing was peripheral blood, taken in the first trimester of pregnancy.

Written as DNA, the CDR3 is TGTGCCAGCAGTGTAGAAGTCGGGGAGCTGTTTTTT. It is translated as CASSVEVGELFF. The chain carries TRBV25-1 and TRBJ2-2; D gene unclear. CDR3 length: 12 amino acids. V was shortened by 4 bases and J by 7 bases, with 7 bases between the two germline ends. Germline values: CDR1 MGHDK, CDR2 SYGVNS.